The 32 T cell receptor beta chains listed next were all sequenced from one sample in a study of CD8+ T cells in alopecia areata. Treatment given: oral pan-JAK inhibitor, 5-10 mg twice daily. The sequencing template was cDNA reverse transcribed from extracted RNA. Produced via immunoSEQ multiplex PCR; TCRdb's table is partial and in-frame only. Of over 200,000 clones in the sample, 64% were seen once. Source: CD4+ T cells sorted from blood, taken at week 4, from a patient treated with tofacitinib. All receptors derive from a human donor with alopecia areata.

The V and J genes are TRBV28 and TRBJ2-2; no definite D call. V lost 7 bases, J lost 4 bases, and 10 bases lay in between. The V gene's germline CDR1 is MDHEN and CDR2 SYDVKM. The CDR3 covers 13 residues. The chain's CDR3 is CASITDGTGELFF. Here the CDR3 DNA reads TGTGCCAGCATTACGGACGGCACCGGGGAGCTGTTTTTT.

V usage is TRBV2 and J usage is TRBJ1-2; D is perhaps TRBD1 (5 bases). This CDR3 is 14 amino acids long. Germline V gives CDR1 SNHLY, CDR2 FYNNEI. Trimming removed 1 base from V and 5 bases from J, with 11 bases in between. The CDR3 region is CASSEVSGQYGYTF. As DNA, the CDR3 is TGTGCCAGCAGTGAAGTTTCAGGGCAATATGGCTACACCTTC. The full variable domain, with the rest looked up from reference TRBV2 and TRBJ1-2, is EPEVTQTPSHQVTQMGQEVILRCVPISNHLYFYWYRQILGQKVEFLVSFYNNEISEKSEIFDDQFSVERPDGSNFTLKIRSTKLEDSAMYFCASSEVSGQYGYTFGSGTRLTVV.

The V gene is TRBV30, the J gene TRBJ2-5; D is undetermined. The CDR3 has 11 amino acids. Germline CDR1 and CDR2: GTSNPN and SVGIG (reference sequence). The ends were cut back, 2 bases at V and 5 bases at J, with 6 bases in the middle. The CDR3 protein is CAWSHSETQYF. CDR3 nucleotide sequence: TGTGCCTGGAGTCACTCGGAGACCCAGTACTTC.

CDR3 DNA: TGTGCCAGTAGTATGGTGGCAGGGGGTGAAAAACTGTTTTTT. It translates to CASSMVAGGEKLFF. V and J are TRBV19 and TRBJ1-4; 7 bases line up with TRBD1. J was trimmed by 7 bases and V by 3 bases; bases with no gene match: 5. CDR1 and CDR2 (germline): LNHDA, SQIVND (reference sequence). CDR3 length: 14 amino acids.

Turning to this clone: At one end, the junction sequence differs from germline, possibly due to a read error. V is TRBV7-2 and J is TRBJ1-2, with no clear D. This CDR3 is built from 11 residues. Germline V gives CDR1 SGHTA, CDR2 FQGNSA. The CDR3 spells CASSLALMAVF. Written as DNA, the CDR3 is TGTGCCAGCAGCTTAGCGCTAATGGCAGTCTTC.

The V and J genes are TRBV4-1 and TRBJ2-4; either TRBD1 or TRBD2 may supply D (5 bases each). The germline V and J ends were trimmed by 8 bases and 0 bases, with 17 bases remaining between them. This CDR3 comprises 16 residues. Germline V CDR1 and CDR2: MGHRA, YSYEKL. This chain's CDR3 is CASSSSGALAKNIQYF. The CDR3, as DNA: TGCGCCAGCTCCTCCTCCGGGGCCTTAGCCAAAAACATTCAGTACTTC.

This rearrangement joins TRBV30 to TRBJ1-2; no reliable D call. Deletions cut 5 bases from V and 2 bases from J, with 9 bases between. The CDR3 is 12 amino acids. Germline V gene lookup returns CDR1 GTSNPN and CDR2 SVGIG (reference sequence). The CDR3 bases are TGTGCCTGGGGCCGCGCGAACTATGGCTACACCTTC. Translated: CAWGRANYGYTF.

This chain joins TRBV10-3 and TRBJ2-5; weak D call: TRBD1 (5 bases). V was cut by 3 bases and J by 2 bases, with 13 bases left in between. CDR1 ENHRY and CDR2 SYGVKD come from the germline V gene. The CDR3 loop spans 15 amino acids. CDR3 coding DNA: TGTGCCATCAGTGAATCCGACAGTAGACAAGAGACCCAGTACTTC. Protein: CAISESDSRQETQYF.

With regard to this clone: In the same sample, other DNA sequences code for this CDR3. The chain links TRBV30 to TRBJ1-6, with D possibly being TRBD1 (5 bases). The CDR3 runs 13 residues. Trimming pared 0 bases from V and 5 bases from J, leaving 5 bases between. The germline V gene has CDR1 GTSNPN and CDR2 SVGIG (reference sequence). CDR3 residues: CAWSVRDNSPLHF. Written as DNA, the CDR3 is TGTGCCTGGAGTGTCAGGGATAATTCACCCCTCCACTTT.

This clone has a handful of counts. The chain is built from TRBV7-9 and TRBJ1-5, with 7 bases lining up with TRBD1. In germline, CDR1 is SEHNR, CDR2 FQNEAQ (reference sequence). The trim removed 5 bases at V and 5 bases at J, leaving 6 bases unmatched. The CDR3 covers 14 residues. CDR3 bases: TGTGCCAGCAGCGAGAGGCAGGGGGATCAGCCCCAGCATTTT. Protein product: CASSERQGDQPQHF.

The chain is built from TRBV12-2 and TRBJ2-1; the D call of TRBD2 is as the table states it, not checked on the DNA. TRBV12-2 is recorded as a pseudogene. This CDR3 has 14 residues. The chain's CDR3 is CASRFPSLGNEQFF. The CDR3, as DNA: TGTGCAAGTCGCTTTCCTAGCTTAGGGAATGAGCAGTTCTTC.

The chain couples TRBV10-3 to TRBJ2-5; 10 nucleotides agree with TRBD2. V lost 0 bases and J lost 1; bases outside the gene matches: 5. This CDR3 region has 17 residues. Per the germline V gene, CDR1 is ENHRY and CDR2 is SYGVKD. The CDR3, as DNA: TGTGCCATCAGTGAGTCGATTAGCGGGGGGACCCAAGAGACCCAGTACTTC. As protein: CAISESISGGTQETQYF.

This rearrangement joins TRBV11-2 to TRBJ1-4; perhaps TRBD1 as D (5 bases). Germline-derived CDR1 and CDR2 are SGHAT and FQNNGV. The CDR3 covers 15 residues. V shed 2 bases and J shed 6 bases, with 13 bases lying between them. In DNA, the CDR3 is TGTGCCAGCAGCTTAAGAGGGGAAGGAGATGAAAAACTGTTTTTT. Encoded protein: CASSLRGEGDEKLFF.

The chain employs TRBV1 and TRBJ2-4; the table gives TRBD2 as D, unverified against the DNA. TRBV1 is recorded as a pseudogene. This CDR3 spans 18 amino acids. CDR3 protein: CTSSQGLAGALAKNIQYF. CDR3 nucleotides: TGCACCAGCAGCCAAGGACTAGCGGGGGCTCTAGCCAAAAACATTCAGTACTTC.

The chain recombines TRBV30 with TRBJ2-3; D not certain. The germline CDR1 and CDR2 sequences are GTSNPN and SVGIG (reference sequence). Trimming pared 3 bases from V and 4 bases from J, leaving 11 bases between. The CDR3 consists of 13 residues. The CDR3 coding sequence is TGTGCCTGGAGGCGGCCTCCGGCAGATACGCAGTATTTT. This translates into CAWRRPPADTQYF.

The rearrangement links TRBV30 to TRBJ2-1, with D tentatively TRBD1 (6 bases). V was trimmed by 7 bases and J by 4 bases, leaving 14 bases between them. The CDR3 sequence is 13 residues long. Germline lookup yields CDR1 GTSNPN and CDR2 SVGIG (reference sequence). CDR3 in amino acids: CASTTGTYNEQFF. The DNA for the CDR3 is TGTGCCTCCACCACAGGGACGTACAATGAGCAGTTCTTC. Together with reference TRBV30 and TRBJ2-1, the CDR3 gives the full variable domain: SQTIHQWPATLVQPVGSPLSLECTVEGTSNPNLYWYRQAAGRGLQLLFYSVGIGQISSEVPQNLSASRPQDRQFILSSKKLLLSDSGFYLCASTTGTYNEQFFGPGTRLTVL.

The V gene is TRBV19, the J gene TRBJ2-2; D is possibly TRBD1 or TRBD2 (6 bases each). The CDR3 spans 14 residues. V was shortened by 6 bases and J by 2 bases, with 10 bases between the two germline ends. Germline V gives CDR1 LNHDA, CDR2 SQIVND (reference sequence). CDR3 DNA sequence: TGTGCCAGTAGAGGGGGGCTTAACACCGGGGAGCTGTTTTTT. This codes for CASRGGLNTGELFF.

The V call is TRBV14, the J call TRBJ2-4, with D uncertain. The germline gives CDR1 SGHDN, CDR2 FVKESK. The CDR3 has 15 amino acids. The V end was cut by 1 base, the J end by 6 bases, with 13 bases between. The CDR3 nucleotides read TGTGCCAGCAGCCAAGTTTCTGGGATAGGAAACATTCAGTACTTC. This gives the protein CASSQVSGIGNIQYF.

The V gene is TRBV29-1, the J gene TRBJ2-5; maybe TRBD2 (7 bases). This CDR3 region has 11 residues. V dropped 7 bases and J dropped 5 bases, with 11 bases sitting between them. The germline gives CDR1 SQVTM, CDR2 ANQGSEA. The CDR3 spells CSARGRETQYF. The CDR3 DNA reads TGCAGCGCGCGGGGGCGGGAGACCCAGTACTTC.

This clone was recorded only once. The chain joins TRBV29-1 to TRBJ1-2; 7 bases are a match to TRBD1. Looked up from germline, CDR1 is SQVTM and CDR2 is ANQGSEA. The CDR3 contains 13 residues. V shed 6 bases and J 4 bases; nucleotides not matched to a gene: 8. CDR3 sequence reads: CSVTTGTSYGYTF. The CDR3 region has the DNA TGCAGCGTCACGACAGGGACATCCTATGGCTACACCTTC. Full variable domain (remainder filled in from reference TRBV29-1 and TRBJ1-2): SAVISQKPSRDICQRGTSLTIQCQVDSQVTMMFWYRQQPGQSLTLIATANQGSEATYESGFVIDKFPISRPNLTFSTLTVSNMSPEDSSIYLCSVTTGTSYGYTFGSGTRLTVV.

The CDR3 DNA reads TGTGCCAGCAGCGTAGGTCAGACTGGAGGCCAAGAGACCCAGTACTTC. Translation: CASSVGQTGGQETQYF. The chain has TRBV9 and TRBJ2-5; D perhaps matches TRBD2 (5 bases). V lost 0 bases and J 1 base, leaving 13 bases between the germline ends. From germline, CDR1 is SGDLS and CDR2 YYNGEE. The CDR3 spans 16 residues.

This chain uses TRBV21-1 with TRBJ2-5; TRBD2 is taken as the D call from the table, unchecked against the DNA. TRBV21-1 is termed a pseudogene. The CDR3 is 16 amino acids. This CDR3 is CASDYGELAGRETQYF. In DNA form, the CDR3 reads TGTGCCAGTGACTACGGGGAACTAGCGGGTCGAGAGACCCAGTACTTC.

V usage is TRBV11-2 and J usage is TRBJ1-1; D is uncertain. CDR1 is SGHAT, CDR2 FQNNGV, per germline. The CDR3 extends over 16 amino acids. The ends were cut back, 3 bases at V and 0 bases at J, with 14 bases in the middle. Here the CDR3 DNA reads TGTGCCAGCAGCTTGTCCGGAACAGTCATGAACACTGAAGCTTTCTTT. Encoded protein: CASSLSGTVMNTEAFF.

This chain uses TRBV29-1 with TRBJ1-2; 9 bases are a match to TRBD1. The germline gives CDR1 SQVTM, CDR2 ANQGSEA. Trimming took 6 bases from V and 10 from J; bases not matched to a gene: 9. CDR3 size: 12 residues. The CDR3 bases are TGCAGCGTAGAGCCGGGACAGGGTGTCTACACCTTC. It encodes CSVEPGQGVYTF.

This chain links TRBV29-1 with TRBJ1-2, with D perhaps TRBD1 (5 bases). Per the germline V gene, CDR1 is SQVTM and CDR2 is ANQGSEA. Trimming took off 6 bases at V and 8 bases at J, with 16 bases between the two ends. CDR3 size: 12 residues. The CDR3 DNA reads TGCAGCGTGGGCGGGGGTTTGGAGGGCTACACCTTC. Protein sequence: CSVGGGLEGYTF. The variable domain in full, with the rest retrieved from reference TRBV29-1 and TRBJ1-2, is SAVISQKPSRDICQRGTSLTIQCQVDSQVTMMFWYRQQPGQSLTLIATANQGSEATYESGFVIDKFPISRPNLTFSTLTVSNMSPEDSSIYLCSVGGGLEGYTFGSGTRLTVV.

CDR3 residues: CASSWDSHAGELFF. The CDR3 DNA is TGTGCCAGCAGCTGGGACAGTCACGCCGGGGAGCTGTTTTTT. The V call is TRBV27, the J call TRBJ2-2, with 7 bases that match TRBD1. The germline gives CDR1 MNHEY, CDR2 SMNVEV (reference sequence). The CDR3 sequence is 14 residues long. J gave up 6 bases and V 6 bases, and 7 bases lay outside the gene matches.

The table lists this clone with a few counts. DNA for the CDR3: TGTGCCAGTAGGCCGCAGTTCCCCACGACGATCTCTGGAAACACCATATATTTT. It codes for CASRPQFPTTISGNTIYF. The chain recombines TRBV19 with TRBJ1-3; D gene uncertain. The CDR3 extends over 18 amino acids. Germline assignment: CDR1 LNHDA and CDR2 SQIVND (reference sequence). V was cut by 6 bases and J by 0 bases, with 21 bases left in between.

The CDR3 here is CASNRDRGSDTQYF. The CDR3 DNA reads TGTGCCAGCAACAGGGACAGGGGATCAGATACGCAGTATTTT. The gene calls are TRBV9 and TRBJ2-3, with 10 bases that match TRBD1. The length of the CDR3 is 14 residues. V lost 6 bases to trimming and J lost 4 bases; unmatched junction nucleotides: 5. Germline V lookup: CDR1 SGDLS, CDR2 YYNGEE.

V gene TRBV7-2 combines with J gene TRBJ1-2, with 9 bases aligning to TRBD1. V trimming: 4 bases; J trimming: 5 bases; junction bases outside the gene matches: 5. The CDR3 totals 14 residues. The V gene's germline CDR1 is SGHTA and CDR2 FQGNSA. Here the CDR3 reads CASSSTGGVYGYTF. Here the CDR3 DNA reads TGTGCCAGCAGCTCAACAGGGGGCGTTTATGGCTACACCTTC.

In this sample, this clone turned up a few times. The V and J genes are TRBV6-1 and TRBJ2-7, with 7 positions matching TRBD1. V was clipped by 5 bases and J by 6 bases; unmatched bases: 13. This CDR3 has 15 amino acids. Germline-derived CDR1 and CDR2 are MNHNS and SASEGT. The CDR3 region is CASSRGQLKGGEQYF. CDR3 nucleotides: TGTGCCAGCAGTAGGGGACAGCTAAAAGGGGGCGAGCAGTACTTC.

The rearrangement joins TRBV15 to TRBJ1-2; a possible D gene is TRBD1 (5 bases). Germline V gives CDR1 LNHNV, CDR2 YYDKDF (reference sequence). This CDR3 is built from 12 residues. Between the trimmed V and J ends, which lost 3 bases and 7 bases, there was a span of 9 bases. CDR3: CATSRDNGGYTF. The CDR3 bases are TGTGCCACCAGCAGGGACAACGGTGGCTACACCTTC.

The chain has TRBV5-1 and TRBJ2-7; D uncertain. The germline V gene encodes CDR1 SGHRS and CDR2 YFSETQ. V dropped 4 bases and J dropped 5 bases, with 16 bases sitting between them. The CDR3 totals 14 residues. CDR3 bases: TGCGCCAGCAGCCCCCCCGGAAGTGGGGACGAGCAGTACTTC. This sequence encodes CASSPPGSGDEQYF.